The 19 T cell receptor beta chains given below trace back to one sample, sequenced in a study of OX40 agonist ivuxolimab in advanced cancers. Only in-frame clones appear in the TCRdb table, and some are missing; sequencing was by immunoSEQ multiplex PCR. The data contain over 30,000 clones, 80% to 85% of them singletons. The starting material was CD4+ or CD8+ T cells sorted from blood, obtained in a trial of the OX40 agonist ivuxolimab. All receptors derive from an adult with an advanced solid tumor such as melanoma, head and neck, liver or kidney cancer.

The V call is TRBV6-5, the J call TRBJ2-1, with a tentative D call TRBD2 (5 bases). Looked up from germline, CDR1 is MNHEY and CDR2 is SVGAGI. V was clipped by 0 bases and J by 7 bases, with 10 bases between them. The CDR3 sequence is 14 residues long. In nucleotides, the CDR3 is TGTGCCAGCAGTTACTCGATTAGGAGGAATGAGCAGTTCTTC. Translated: CASSYSIRRNEQFF.

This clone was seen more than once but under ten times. This CDR3 is CASSDRISQPQHF. In nucleotides, the CDR3 is TGTGCCAGCAGTGACAGGATCAGTCAGCCCCAGCATTTT. This rearrangement joins TRBV6-1 to TRBJ1-5; D call uncertain. CDR1 and CDR2 from the germline V gene are MNHNS and SASEGT. The CDR3 is made up of 13 amino acids. V was clipped by 3 bases and J by 6 bases, with 9 bases between them.

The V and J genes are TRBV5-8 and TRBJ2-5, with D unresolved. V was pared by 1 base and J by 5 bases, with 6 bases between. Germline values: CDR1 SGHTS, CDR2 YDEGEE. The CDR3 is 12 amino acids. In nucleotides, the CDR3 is TGTGCCAGCAGCTTGTTAGTGGAGACCCAGTACTTC. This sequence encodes CASSLLVETQYF.

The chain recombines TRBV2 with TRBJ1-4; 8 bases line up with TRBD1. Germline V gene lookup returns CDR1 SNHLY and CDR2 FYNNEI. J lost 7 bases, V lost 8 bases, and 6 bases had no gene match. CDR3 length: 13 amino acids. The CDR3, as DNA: TGTGCCAGCGGGGACAGGAGGAGTGAAAAACTGTTTTTT. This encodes CASGDRRSEKLFF.

Written as DNA, the CDR3 is TGTGCCAGCAGCCAGGGCAGGACTAGCGGAAATAATGAGCAGTTCTTC. This codes for CASSQGRTSGNNEQFF. The rearrangement joins TRBV4-2 to TRBJ2-1; 10 bases align to TRBD2. The CDR3 is made up of 16 amino acids. Germline-derived CDR1 and CDR2 are LGHNA and YNFKEQ. J gave up 7 bases and V 3 bases, and 9 bases lay outside the gene matches.

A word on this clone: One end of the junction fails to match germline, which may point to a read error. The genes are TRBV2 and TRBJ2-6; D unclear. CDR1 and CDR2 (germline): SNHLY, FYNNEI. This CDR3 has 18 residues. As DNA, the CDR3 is TGTGCCAGCAGTTGTGAACGTTACCGAACAAAGTCGGGCCAACGTCCTGATTTC. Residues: CASSCERYRTKSGQRPDF.

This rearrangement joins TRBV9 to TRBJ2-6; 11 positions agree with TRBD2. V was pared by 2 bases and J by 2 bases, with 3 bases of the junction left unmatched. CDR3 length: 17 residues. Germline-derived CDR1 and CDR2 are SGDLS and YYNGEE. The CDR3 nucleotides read TGTGCCAGCAGCGTGTTAGCGGGAGGGCCTGGGGCCAACGTCCTGACTTTC. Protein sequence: CASSVLAGGPGANVLTF.

CDR3: CASSQERGARWGKTEAFF. CDR3 DNA: TGCGCCAGCAGCCAAGAGAGGGGAGCGCGGTGGGGTAAGACTGAAGCTTTCTTT. The rearrangement joins TRBV4-3 to TRBJ1-1, with D possibly TRBD1 on 5 matching bases. The CDR3 covers 18 residues. The V end lost 0 bases, the J end lost 5 bases, and 22 bases lay between the germline ends. Looked up from germline, CDR1 is LGHNA and CDR2 is YSLEER.

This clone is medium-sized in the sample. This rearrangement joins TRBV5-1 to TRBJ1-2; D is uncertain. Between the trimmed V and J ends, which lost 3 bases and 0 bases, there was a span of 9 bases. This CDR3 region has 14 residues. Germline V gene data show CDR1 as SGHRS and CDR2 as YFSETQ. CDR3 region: CASSSAATNYGYTF. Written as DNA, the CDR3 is TGCGCCAGCAGCTCGGCGGCCACTAACTATGGCTACACCTTC.

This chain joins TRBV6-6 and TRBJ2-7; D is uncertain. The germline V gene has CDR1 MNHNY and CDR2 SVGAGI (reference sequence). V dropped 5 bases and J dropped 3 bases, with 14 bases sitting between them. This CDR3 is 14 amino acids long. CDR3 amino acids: CASSLPGVNYEQYF. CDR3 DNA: TGTGCCAGCAGTCTCCCGGGCGTGAACTACGAGCAGTACTTC.

CDR3 sequence (DNA): TGTGCCAGCAGCTTAGAATGGTCCTACAATGAGCAGTTCTTC. It translates to CASSLEWSYNEQFF. The gene calls are TRBV7-8 and TRBJ2-1; no firm D call. V lost 1 base and J lost 1, with 5 bases in between. The CDR3 covers 14 residues. CDR1 and CDR2 from the germline V gene are SGHVS and FQNEAQ.

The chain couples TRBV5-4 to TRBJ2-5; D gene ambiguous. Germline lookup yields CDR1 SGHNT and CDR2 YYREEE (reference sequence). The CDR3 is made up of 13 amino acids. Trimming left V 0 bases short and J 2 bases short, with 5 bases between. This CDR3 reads CASSLDIQETQYF. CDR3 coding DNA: TGTGCCAGCAGCTTGGACATTCAAGAGACCCAGTACTTC.

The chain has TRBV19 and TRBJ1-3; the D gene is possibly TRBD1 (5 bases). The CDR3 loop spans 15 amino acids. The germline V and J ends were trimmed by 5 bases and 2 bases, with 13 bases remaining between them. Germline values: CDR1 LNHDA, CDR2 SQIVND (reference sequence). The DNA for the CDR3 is TGTGCCAGTAGTCCCCCGGGCAGGGCTGGAAACACCATATATTTT. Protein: CASSPPGRAGNTIYF.

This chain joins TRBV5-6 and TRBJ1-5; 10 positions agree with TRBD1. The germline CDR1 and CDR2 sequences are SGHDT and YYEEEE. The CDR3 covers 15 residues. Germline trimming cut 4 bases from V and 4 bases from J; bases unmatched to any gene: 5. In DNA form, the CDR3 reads TGTGCCAGCAGCGGGGGGACAGGGGATAATCAGCCCCAGCATTTT. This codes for CASSGGTGDNQPQHF.

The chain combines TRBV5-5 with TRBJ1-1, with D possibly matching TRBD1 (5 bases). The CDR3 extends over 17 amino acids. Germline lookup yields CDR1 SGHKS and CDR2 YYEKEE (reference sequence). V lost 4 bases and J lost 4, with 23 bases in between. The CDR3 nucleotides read TGTGCCAGCAGCGCGCCCGGTGGGGGGATTGTTCTCACTGAAGCTTTCTTT. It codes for CASSAPGGGIVLTEAFF. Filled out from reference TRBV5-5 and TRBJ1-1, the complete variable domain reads DAGVTQSPTHLIKTRGQQVTLRCSPISGHKSVSWYQQVLGQGPQFIFQYYEKEERGRGNFPDRFSARQFPNYSSELNVNALLLGDSALYLCASSAPGGGIVLTEAFFGQGTRLTVV.

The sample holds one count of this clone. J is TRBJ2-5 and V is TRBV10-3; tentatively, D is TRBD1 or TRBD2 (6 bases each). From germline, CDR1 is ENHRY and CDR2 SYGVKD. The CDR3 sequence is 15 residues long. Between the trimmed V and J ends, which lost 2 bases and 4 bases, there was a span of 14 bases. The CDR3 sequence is CAISERGDMAETQYF. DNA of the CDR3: TGTGCCATCAGTGAGAGGGGGGACATGGCAGAGACCCAGTACTTC.

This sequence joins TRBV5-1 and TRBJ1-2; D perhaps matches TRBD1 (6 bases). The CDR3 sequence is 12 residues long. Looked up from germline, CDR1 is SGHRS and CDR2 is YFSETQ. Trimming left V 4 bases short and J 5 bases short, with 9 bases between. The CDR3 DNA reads TGCGCCAGCAGCGAAGGGGGTTATGGCTACACCTTC. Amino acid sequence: CASSEGGYGYTF.

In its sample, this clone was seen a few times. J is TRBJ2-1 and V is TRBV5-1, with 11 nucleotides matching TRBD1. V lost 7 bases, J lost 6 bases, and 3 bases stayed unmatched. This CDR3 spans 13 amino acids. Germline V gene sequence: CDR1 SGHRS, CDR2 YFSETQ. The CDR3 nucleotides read TGCGCCAGCCGGGGGACAGGGGGCAATGAGCAGTTCTTC. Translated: CASRGTGGNEQFF.

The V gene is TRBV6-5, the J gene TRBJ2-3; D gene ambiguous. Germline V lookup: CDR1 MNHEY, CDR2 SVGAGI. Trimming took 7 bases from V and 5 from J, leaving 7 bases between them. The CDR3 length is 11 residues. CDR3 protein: CASTRRDTQYF. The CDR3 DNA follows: TGTGCCAGCACCCGGAGAGATACGCAGTATTTT.